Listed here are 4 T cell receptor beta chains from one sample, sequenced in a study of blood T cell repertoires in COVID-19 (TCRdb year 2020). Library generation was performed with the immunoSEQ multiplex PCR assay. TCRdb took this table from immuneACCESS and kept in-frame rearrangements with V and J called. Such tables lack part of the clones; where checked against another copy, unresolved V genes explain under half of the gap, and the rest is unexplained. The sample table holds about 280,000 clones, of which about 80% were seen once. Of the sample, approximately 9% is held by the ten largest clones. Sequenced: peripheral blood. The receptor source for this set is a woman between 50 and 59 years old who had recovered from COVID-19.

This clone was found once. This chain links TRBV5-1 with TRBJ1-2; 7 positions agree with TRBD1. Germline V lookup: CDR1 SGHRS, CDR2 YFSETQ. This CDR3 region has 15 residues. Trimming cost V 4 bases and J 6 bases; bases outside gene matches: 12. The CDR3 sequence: CASSVPTGLGDGYTF. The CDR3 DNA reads TGCGCCAGCAGCGTACCGACAGGGTTGGGCGATGGCTACACCTTC.

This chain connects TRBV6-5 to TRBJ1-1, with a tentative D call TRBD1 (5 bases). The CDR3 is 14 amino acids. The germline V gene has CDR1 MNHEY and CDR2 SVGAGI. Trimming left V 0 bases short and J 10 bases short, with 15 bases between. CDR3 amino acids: CASSYSDTGRGAFF. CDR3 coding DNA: TGTGCCAGCAGTTACTCGGACACCGGGAGGGGAGCTTTCTTT.

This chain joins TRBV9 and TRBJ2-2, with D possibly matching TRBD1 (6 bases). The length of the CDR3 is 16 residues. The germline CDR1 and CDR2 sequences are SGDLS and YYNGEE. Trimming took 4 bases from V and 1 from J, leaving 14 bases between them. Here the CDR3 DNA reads TGTGCCAGCAGCCCCCAGGACAGCTTGAACACCGGGGAGCTGTTTTTT. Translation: CASSPQDSLNTGELFF.

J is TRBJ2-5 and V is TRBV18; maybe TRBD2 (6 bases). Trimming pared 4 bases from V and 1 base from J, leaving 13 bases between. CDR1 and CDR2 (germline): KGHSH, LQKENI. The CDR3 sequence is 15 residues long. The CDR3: CASSQRAGTQETQYF. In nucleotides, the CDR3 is TGTGCCAGCTCACAGCGGGCCGGGACCCAAGAGACCCAGTACTTC. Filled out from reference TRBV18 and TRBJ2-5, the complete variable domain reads NAGVMQNPRHLVRRRGQEARLRCSPMKGHSHVYWYRQLPEEGLKFMVYLQKENIIDESGMPKERFSAEFPKEGPSILRIQQVVRGDSAAYFCASSQRAGTQETQYFGPGTRLLVL.